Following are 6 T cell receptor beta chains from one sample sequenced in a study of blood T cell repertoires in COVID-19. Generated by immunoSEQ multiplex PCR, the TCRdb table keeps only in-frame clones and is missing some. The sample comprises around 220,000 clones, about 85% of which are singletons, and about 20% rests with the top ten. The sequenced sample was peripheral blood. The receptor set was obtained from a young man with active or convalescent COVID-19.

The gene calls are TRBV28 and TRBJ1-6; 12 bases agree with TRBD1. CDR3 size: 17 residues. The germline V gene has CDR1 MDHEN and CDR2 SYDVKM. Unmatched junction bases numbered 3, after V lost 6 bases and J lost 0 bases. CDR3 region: CASRGQGASSYNSPLHF. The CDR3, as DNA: TGTGCCAGCAGGGGACAGGGGGCCAGCTCCTATAATTCACCCCTCCACTTT.

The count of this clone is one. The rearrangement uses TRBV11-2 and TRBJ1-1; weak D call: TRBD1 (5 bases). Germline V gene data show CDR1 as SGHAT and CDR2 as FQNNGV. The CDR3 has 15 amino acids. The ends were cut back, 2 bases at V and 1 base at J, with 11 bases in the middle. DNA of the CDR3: TGTGCCAGCAGCTTATCCGGACAAACGAACACTGAAGCTTTCTTT. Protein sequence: CASSLSGQTNTEAFF.

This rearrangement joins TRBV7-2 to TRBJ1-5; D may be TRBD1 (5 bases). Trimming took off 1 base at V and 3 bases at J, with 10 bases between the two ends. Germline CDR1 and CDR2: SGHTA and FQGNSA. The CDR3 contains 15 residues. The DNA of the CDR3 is TGTGCCAGCAGCTTAGGCGGGACCTTCAATCAGCCCCAGCATTTT. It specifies CASSLGGTFNQPQHF.

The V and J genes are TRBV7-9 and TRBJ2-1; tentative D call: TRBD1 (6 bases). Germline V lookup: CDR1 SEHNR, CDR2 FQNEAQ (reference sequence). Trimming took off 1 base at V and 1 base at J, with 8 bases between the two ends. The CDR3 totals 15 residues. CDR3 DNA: TGTGCCAGCAGCTTAGTAGGGGGATCCTACAATGAGCAGTTCTTC. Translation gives CASSLVGGSYNEQFF.

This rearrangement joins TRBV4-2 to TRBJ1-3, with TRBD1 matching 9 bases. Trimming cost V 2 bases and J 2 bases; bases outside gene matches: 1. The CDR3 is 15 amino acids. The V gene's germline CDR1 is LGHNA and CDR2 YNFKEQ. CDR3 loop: CASSQRTGAGNTIYF. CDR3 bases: TGTGCCAGCAGCCAACGGACAGGGGCTGGAAACACCATATATTTT.

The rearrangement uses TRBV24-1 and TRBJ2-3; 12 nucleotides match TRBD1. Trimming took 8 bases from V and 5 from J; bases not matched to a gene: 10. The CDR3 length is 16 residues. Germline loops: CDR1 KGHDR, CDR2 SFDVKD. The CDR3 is CATILRDRGHGDTQYF. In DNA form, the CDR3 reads TGTGCCACCATTCTCCGGGACAGGGGGCATGGAGATACGCAGTATTTT.